This T cell receptor (beta chain) was recovered during a study of blood T cells in healthy people across ages. Sample-barcoded 5' priming and a J-beta primer mix drove a second PCR of roughly 6 to 12 cycles. MiXCR, run by TCRdb on the 5' RACE reads, gives a single entry per CDR3 protein. Of around 1.7 million distinct CDR3 sequences listed, under 30% are singletons. This clonotype has ten or more counts. This CDR3 contains 14 residues. V was cut by 6 bases and J by 4 bases, with 15 bases left in between. Source material: blood. The receptor was derived from a woman aged 25 to 39 in good health. The chain joins TRBV12-3 or TRBV12-4 to TRBJ2-5; tentative D call: TRBD2 (7 bases). The CDR3 protein is CASSRGAPTETQYF. CDR3 DNA: TGTGCCAGCAGCCGGGGGGCGCCTACAGAGACCCAGTACTTC.